This TCR beta chain originates from a study of shared clonotypes between healthy human individuals. Deep was the level at which the assay was run. Repertoires were generated with immunoSEQ multiplex PCR, while TCRdb's copy carries only in-frame clones and drops some. The sample includes under 1,100,000 clones, around 76% of them seen just once. V gave up 3 bases and J gave up 6 bases; unmatched junction bases: 11. The CDR3 is 18 amino acids. Per the germline V gene, CDR1 is SGDLS and CDR2 is YYNGEE. The V and J genes are TRBV9 and TRBJ1-6; 11 bases are a match to TRBD1. The sample taken for sequencing was memory CD4+ T cells sorted from blood. The subset here: CD45RA-negative fraction. The origin of this receptor is a man younger than 30 in good health. CDR3 protein: CASSAEGQGGPINSPLHF. CDR3 coding DNA: TGTGCCAGCAGCGCCGAGGGACAGGGGGGACCTATTAATTCACCCCTCCACTTT.